This T cell receptor (beta chain) was profiled in a study of T cell responses to AZD1222 COVID-19 vaccine. Study-wide points: In a largely white British group with more females than males, clonal diversity was possibly underestimated. Among AZD1222 vaccinees, only five to seven were seropositive at baseline.

About this clone itself: Its specificity is unknown.

CDR1 and CDR2 from the germline V gene are MGHDK and SYGVNS. V was trimmed by 0 bases and J by 7 bases, leaving 12 bases between them. The CDR3 extends over 15 amino acids. Data came from immunoSEQ multiplex PCR; TCRdb stores just in-frame clones and leaves some out. The repertoire holds some 170,000 clones, around nine tenths seen once, with 2.6% in the top ten. Here the sequenced sample was peripheral blood, taken on day 0 of AZD1222 vaccination. The J gene is TRBJ1-4, the V gene TRBV25-1, with D perhaps TRBD1 (5 bases). The TCR comes from an adult in good health. CDR3 in amino acids: CASSEYWGQGEKLFF. CDR3 in DNA: TGTGCCAGCAGTGAATATTGGGGTCAGGGTGAAAAACTGTTTTTT.